The 14 T cell receptor beta chains presented below share a single source sample, sequenced in a study of T cell responses to AZD1222 COVID-19 vaccine. The assay was immunoSEQ multiplex PCR, and TCRdb's table has in-frame clones only and misses some. The sample contains roughly 170,000 clones, roughly 94% of which appear only once. Sequenced here: peripheral blood, sampled 28 days after the second AZD1222 dose. The receptors shown here come from an adult who received the AZD1222 COVID-19 vaccine.

The chain links TRBV18 to TRBJ2-1; 11 bases agree with TRBD2. CDR1 and CDR2 from the germline V gene are KGHSH and LQKENI. The CDR3 is 15 residues long. With V trimmed by 6 bases and J by 5 bases, 6 bases remained unmatched. The DNA of the CDR3 is TGTGCCAGCTCCCCCACTAGCGGGGGAAACAATGAGCAGTTCTTC. It yields the protein CASSPTSGGNNEQFF.

The chain employs TRBV2 and TRBJ1-1; D not certain. The CDR3 is made up of 12 amino acids. The germline gives CDR1 SNHLY, CDR2 FYNNEI. Trimming shortened V by 4 bases and J by 5 bases, and 8 bases separated the two germline ends. CDR3 protein: CASSAARTEAFF. The CDR3 bases are TGTGCCAGCAGTGCGGCGCGGACTGAAGCTTTCTTT.

V is TRBV5-8 and J is TRBJ2-1; 7 bases map to TRBD2. The CDR3 is 16 residues long. The V gene end was trimmed by 1 base and the J gene end by 1 base; junction bases not matched to a gene: 5. The V gene's germline CDR1 is SGHTS and CDR2 YDEGEE. The DNA of the CDR3 is TGTGCCAGCAGCTTGCCCGGCGGGGGATCCTACAATGAGCAGTTCTTC. It specifies CASSLPGGGSYNEQFF.

The chain recombines TRBV2 with TRBJ1-2, with D uncertain. The germline CDR1 and CDR2 sequences are SNHLY and FYNNEI. The CDR3 runs to 13 residues. Trimming left V 6 bases short and J 2 bases short, with 10 bases between. The DNA of the CDR3 is TGTGCCAGCAGGAGGGTGGAAAACTATGGCTACACCTTC. This translates into CASRRVENYGYTF.

The chain carries TRBV9 and TRBJ1-2; no definite D call. The CDR3 length is 13 residues. Trimming took 4 bases from V and 4 from J, leaving 11 bases between them. CDR1 and CDR2 from the germline V gene are SGDLS and YYNGEE. DNA for the CDR3: TGTGCCAGCAGCCGACTGGAGGGCTATGGCTACACCTTC. Translating it yields CASSRLEGYGYTF.

The rearrangement joins TRBV6-5 to TRBJ1-3, with D perhaps matching TRBD1 (5 bases). The CDR3 consists of 15 residues. V lost 3 bases to trimming and J lost 0 bases, with 9 bases between them. CDR1 is MNHEY, CDR2 SVGAGI, per germline. The CDR3 loop reads CASSYRGSSGNTIYF. In nucleotides, the CDR3 is TGTGCCAGCAGTTATCGGGGCAGCTCTGGAAACACCATATATTTT.

This chain links TRBV5-6 with TRBJ1-2; possibly TRBD1 for D (6 bases). V gave up 1 base and J gave up 6 bases, with 13 bases separating them. The germline V gene encodes CDR1 SGHDT and CDR2 YYEEEE. There are 14 residues in the CDR3. The CDR3 region has the DNA TGTGCCAGCAGCTTGAGGGGGGGTATTGATGGCTACACCTTC. It yields the protein CASSLRGGIDGYTF. Complete variable domain (other parts from reference TRBV5-6 and TRBJ1-2): DAGVTQSPTHLIKTRGQQVTLRCSPKSGHDTVSWYQQALGQGPQFIFQYYEEEERQRGNFPDRFSGHQFPNYSSELNVNALLLGDSALYLCASSLRGGIDGYTFGSGTRLTVV.

The chain is built from TRBV7-2 and TRBJ2-3; 7 bases are a match to TRBD2. Trimming at V came to 1 base and at J to 6 bases, leaving 4 bases not matched to a gene. The CDR3 spans 14 residues. Germline V CDR1 and CDR2: SGHTA, FQGNSA. CDR3 in DNA: TGTGCCAGCAGCTTAGGACTAGCAGCCGATACGCAGTATTTT. This translates into CASSLGLAADTQYF.

V and J are TRBV4-3 and TRBJ1-6; no firm D call. Per the germline V gene, CDR1 is LGHNA and CDR2 is YSLEER. There are 15 residues in the CDR3. With 2 bases removed from V and 3 bases from J, the gap between germline ends came to 8 bases. DNA for the CDR3: TGCGCCAGCAGCCAAACCCCCGGCTATAATTCACCCCTCCACTTT. It encodes CASSQTPGYNSPLHF.

The chain is built from TRBV6-5 and TRBJ1-2; D is perhaps TRBD1 (6 bases). Germline CDR1 and CDR2: MNHEY and SVGAGI. The V and J ends lost 5 bases and 4 bases respectively, with 14 bases between them. CDR3 length: 14 amino acids. The CDR3 nucleotides are TGTGCCAGCAGTCCGCCCCCAGGGGTCTATGGCTACACCTTC. Its protein is CASSPPPGVYGYTF.

V usage is TRBV7-8 and J usage is TRBJ1-1; D is uncertain. The CDR3 has 14 residues. V lost 5 bases, J lost 10 bases, and 20 bases lay in between. CDR1 SGHVS and CDR2 FQNEAQ come from the germline V gene. CDR3 sequence reads: CASSPRGMAPGAFF. The CDR3 bases are TGTGCCAGCAGCCCCCGGGGAATGGCCCCGGGAGCTTTCTTT.

The chain couples TRBV21-1 to TRBJ2-1; TRBD1, the table's D call, lacks a check against the DNA. TRBV21-1 is a listed pseudogene. This CDR3 has 17 amino acids. CDR3 residues: CASSTGTTGLHYNEQFF. DNA for the CDR3: TGTGCCAGCAGCACGGGAACAACAGGGTTACACTACAATGAGCAGTTCTTC.

This sequence joins TRBV6-2 or TRBV6-3 and TRBJ2-7; TRBD1 might be the D (6 bases). Germline V gene sequence: CDR1 MNHEY, CDR2 SVGEGT. Trimming cost V 0 bases and J 3 bases, with 12 bases left between them. The CDR3 runs 15 residues. CDR3 sequence: CASSYSRAGVYEQYF. CDR3 DNA sequence: TGTGCCAGCAGTTACTCTCGGGCAGGGGTCTACGAGCAGTACTTC.

This rearrangement joins TRBV4-1 to TRBJ2-3; either TRBD1 or TRBD2 may fit D (6 bases each). Germline CDR1 is MGHRA and CDR2 is YSYEKL. The V and J ends lost 0 bases and 2 bases respectively, with 18 bases between them. This CDR3 comprises 18 residues. CDR3 amino acids: CASSQDAPYRGATDTQYF. The CDR3 DNA follows: TGCGCCAGCAGCCAAGATGCACCGTATAGGGGGGCCACAGATACGCAGTATTTT.